The 5 T cell receptor beta chains reported below all come from one sample, sequenced in a study of blood T cells in healthy people across ages. It was with a sample-barcoded 5' primer and a J-beta primer mix that a second PCR of about 7 to 12 cycles was run. Using its own MiXCR run on the 5' RACE reads, TCRdb lists one record per CDR3 protein. The sample records about 1.4 million distinct CDR3 sequences, 59% being singletons. Sequencing was carried out using blood. The receptors shown here come from a man aged 18 to 30 in good health.

The chain links TRBV27 to TRBJ2-1; D is unresolved. There are 16 residues in the CDR3. V lost 0 bases and J 4 bases, leaving 13 bases between the germline ends. Germline CDR1 MNHEY, CDR2 SMNVEV (reference sequence). For the CDR3, the DNA is TGTGCCAGCAGTTTATCTCGGTTTGAGTATTACAATGAGCAGTTCTTC. Translating it yields CASSLSRFEYYNEQFF.

The chain joins TRBV6-5 to TRBJ1-1; the D is unclear. Trimming shortened V by 0 bases and J by 1 base, and 6 bases separated the two germline ends. The CDR3 has 14 residues. The germline gives CDR1 MNHEY, CDR2 SVGAGI. In DNA form, the CDR3 reads TGTGCCAGCAGTTACTCGAATAGGAACACTGAAGCTTTCTTT. Amino acid sequence: CASSYSNRNTEAFF.

The chain recombines TRBV5-4 with TRBJ1-2; the D is unclear. The germline CDR1 and CDR2 sequences are SGHNT and YYREEE (reference sequence). Trimming took off 0 bases at V and 5 bases at J, with 23 bases between the two ends. This CDR3 region has 18 residues. CDR3 nucleotide sequence: TGTGCCAGCAGCTTGGGTTGGGCCGCAATCCACTCGTTTTATGGCTACACCTTC. Its protein product is CASSLGWAAIHSFYGYTF. The entire variable domain, with the rest obtained from reference TRBV5-4 and TRBJ1-2, is as follows: ETGVTQSPTHLIKTRGQQVTLRCSSQSGHNTVSWYQQALGQGPQFIFQYYREEENGRGNFPPRFSGLQFPNYSSELNVNALELDDSALYLCASSLGWAAIHSFYGYTFGSGTRLTVV.

The rearrangement links TRBV12-3 or TRBV12-4 to TRBJ2-1; possibly TRBD1 or TRBD2 for D (6 bases each). The CDR3 consists of 15 residues. V lost 3 bases to trimming and J lost 2 bases, with 11 bases between them. The DNA of the CDR3 is TGTGCCAGCAGTTTGAACGGGGGCACCTACAATGAGCAGTTCTTC. Amino acids: CASSLNGGTYNEQFF.

The V call is TRBV4-2, the J call TRBJ2-3; TRBD2 matches at 10 bases. Germline assignment: CDR1 LGHNA and CDR2 YNFKEQ. The junction had 6 bases not matched to a gene; V was cut back by 5 bases and J by 1 base. CDR3 size: 16 residues. CDR3 in amino acids: CASSDRLAGGTDTQYF. Written as DNA, the CDR3 is TGTGCCAGCAGCGACCGTCTAGCGGGGGGCACAGATACGCAGTATTTT.